Listed below are T cell receptor beta chains from one sample, sequenced in a study of T cell responses to AZD1222 COVID-19 vaccine. The method was immunoSEQ multiplex PCR; TCRdb's version includes in-frame clones alone and lacks a portion of them. The sample contains about 88,000 clones, approximately 91% of which appear only once. The sequencing used peripheral blood, collected 28 days after the second AZD1222 dose. All receptors derive from an adult who received the AZD1222 COVID-19 vaccine. The CDR3 runs from the conserved cysteine through the conserved F or W.

J	V	CDR3
TRBJ2-3	TRBV5-6	CASSLRTSGGTDTQYF
TRBJ2-7	TRBV5-1	CASSPTPDGTYEQYF
TRBJ1-6	TRBV19	CASSIEVVDSPLHF
TRBJ1-3	TRBV19	CASRGHREWTGNTIYF
TRBJ1-5	TRBV5-1	CASSPSDPGGQPQHF
TRBJ2-7	TRBV2	CASSLQGKYEQYF
TRBJ1-6	TRBV5-6	CASSLVAQGLLHF
TRBJ1-4	TRBV27	CASSSGRTDEKLFF
TRBJ1-1	TRBV24-1	CATSEPRREDTEAFF
TRBJ2-2	TRBV7-6	CASSPQREGARTGELFF
TRBJ1-5	TRBV18	CASSLDRGQPQHF
TRBJ1-2	TRBV6-6	CASSQDGNYGYTF
TRBJ2-7	TRBV2	CANARDILYEQYF
TRBJ2-3	TRBV2	CASSTRGGNTDTQYF
TRBJ1-2	TRBV5-8	CASRPKGRGHSYGYTF
TRBJ1-6	TRBV12-3/TRBV12-4	CASSPRQGSPLHF
TRBJ1-5	TRBV5-1	CASSLEGNSNQPQHF
TRBJ1-5	TRBV7-2	CASSFVGGGNQPQHF
TRBJ1-4	TRBV4-1	CASSPQQGAREKLFF
TRBJ1-1	TRBV27	CASRLANTEAFF
TRBJ1-1	TRBV2	CASGAQMNTEAFF
TRBJ1-1	TRBV2	CASRAGGGGTEAFF
TRBJ1-1	TRBV12-3/TRBV12-4	CASSWDAGTEAFF
TRBJ2-4	TRBV5-4	CASSTTDRGENIQYF
TRBJ1-5	TRBV19	CASRLGQQPQHF
TRBJ1-5	TRBV6-5	CAVAGSSNQPQHF
TRBJ1-2	TRBV5-6	CASTGPEGESGYGYTF
TRBJ2-7	TRBV5-4	CASSRDYGEQYF
TRBJ1-1	TRBV2	CASSTNRGRNTEAFF
TRBJ2-2	TRBV11-2	CASSLIGGDTGELFF
TRBJ2-2	TRBV19	CASSIMTTNTGELFF
TRBJ1-2	TRBV6-5	CASSKQGINYGYTF
TRBJ2-1	TRBV27	CASSLEGGSSYNEQFF
TRBJ2-7	TRBV6-5	CASSYPSGGVYEQYF
TRBJ1-2	TRBV15	CATSVTGDYGYTF
TRBJ1-1	TRBV7-9	CASPTREGPTEAFF
TRBJ2-7	TRBV19	CASSPLRSGGREQYF
TRBJ2-3	TRBV7-9	CASRERQGTDTQYF
TRBJ1-1	TRBV19	CASSIYTEAFF
TRBJ1-3	TRBV7-9	CASREVSGNTIYF
TRBJ2-7	TRBV4-2	CASSLTGLGTYEQYF
TRBJ1-3	TRBV2	CASMAGYGNTIYF
TRBJ2-1	TRBV2	CASTKLAGGPDEQFF
TRBJ2-7	TRBV7-2	CASSPGQKPYEQYF
TRBJ1-1	TRBV3-1/TRBV3-2	CASSPYGSWTEAFF
TRBJ1-4	TRBV30	CAWKVTGDEKLFF
TRBJ1-2	TRBV5-6	CASSSTGYYGYTF
TRBJ1-5	TRBV19	CASSTQGQGGNQPQHF
TRBJ2-2	TRBV30	CAWSKWGTGELFF
TRBJ2-6	TRBV27	CASSSQVAAGANVLTF
TRBJ1-1	TRBV2	CASKGPTSMNTEAFF
TRBJ2-1	TRBV5-8	CASSPEGSSYNEQFF
TRBJ2-6	TRBV7-3	CASSPWGGASGANVLTF
TRBJ1-6	TRBV19	CASSLRDRVNSPLHF
TRBJ2-3	TRBV19	CASSMGLVRGAPTDTQYF